The 5 T cell receptor beta chains given below trace back to one sample, sequenced in a study of blood T cell repertoires in COVID-19 (dated by TCRdb to the early 2020s). The library came from the immunoSEQ multiplex PCR assay. This immuneACCESS table, as held by TCRdb, lists in-frame sequences with V and J called but not all clones. Of the missing ones, under half trace to an unresolved V gene in checked studies; the others have no known cause. Across this sample there are about 220,000 clones, with 65% to 85% seen only once. The top ten hold roughly 13% of the sample. The sequenced sample was peripheral blood. All receptors derive from a human donor in a cohort sampled during active COVID-19.

The CDR3 spells CASSYYVSEAFF. Written as DNA, the CDR3 is TGTGCCAGCAGCTACTACGTTTCCGAAGCTTTCTTT. This chain joins TRBV5-5 and TRBJ1-1; D uncertain. Deletions cut 3 bases from V and 8 bases from J, with 11 bases between. Germline V CDR1 and CDR2: SGHKS, YYEKEE (reference sequence). The CDR3 covers 12 residues.

The V and J genes are TRBV6-6 and TRBJ1-6; 8 nucleotides line up with TRBD1. The J segment lost 10 bases and the V segment lost 8 bases, leaving 13 bases of the junction unmatched. There are 15 residues in the CDR3. Germline V gives CDR1 MNHNY, CDR2 SVGAGI (reference sequence). The CDR3 loop is CASENGSGGRSPLHF. The CDR3 nucleotides read TGTGCCAGCGAGAACGGGTCAGGGGGCCGCTCACCCCTCCACTTT.

The V call is TRBV4-1, the J call TRBJ1-2; no clear D gene. The CDR3 has 14 amino acids. Trimming stripped 2 bases from V and 8 bases from J, with 15 bases between. Germline CDR1 and CDR2: MGHRA and YSYEKL. The CDR3 protein is CASSQPGLFGGYTF. In DNA, the CDR3 is TGCGCCAGCAGCCAACCGGGGTTATTTGGCGGCTACACCTTC.

This chain connects TRBV7-5 to TRBJ2-7; the table's D gene call, TRBD2, was not cross checked with the DNA. TRBV7-5 is labeled a pseudogene. This CDR3 has 14 residues. The CDR3 sequence: CARSLNTSSYEQYF. DNA of the CDR3: TGTGCCAGAAGCTTGAACACTAGCTCCTACGAGCAGTACTTC.

V gene TRBV18 combines with J gene TRBJ1-2; TRBD1 might be the D (5 bases). The V end was cut by 3 bases, the J end by 5 bases, with 10 bases between. Germline V gene sequence: CDR1 KGHSH, CDR2 LQKENI. The CDR3 consists of 13 residues. The CDR3 sequence: CASSPTGEYGYTF. The CDR3 nucleotides read TGTGCCAGCTCACCCACGGGGGAGTATGGCTACACCTTC.